The rows below give T cell receptor beta chains drawn from one sample of a study of blood T cells in healthy people across ages. TCRdb processed the 5' RACE reads anew with MiXCR; each CDR3 protein has one entry. The sample comprises roughly 2 million distinct CDR3 sequences, just under 50% of which are singletons, and approximately 2% rests with the top ten. The sequenced sample was blood. The receptors were gathered from a woman between 40 and 55 years old in good health. Each CDR3 is given with its conserved first and last residue. A D gene is named only where the DNA matches it firmly. Only some rows state a clone size, as once, few, many or a class for expanded clones.

j_gene,d_gene,v_gene,abundance,len,CDR3aa,CDR3nt
TRBJ1-1,NA,TRBV4-3,once,16,CASSRNRVGGNTEAFF,TGCGCCAGCAGCCGTAACAGGGTCGGTGGGAACACTGAAGCTTTCTTT
TRBJ1-2,NA,TRBV5-1,many,13,CASSFGQSYGYTF,TGCGCCAGCAGCTTTGGACAGTCCTATGGCTACACCTTC
TRBJ2-1,NA,TRBV5-1,NA,14,CASSLGGGYNEQLF,TGCGCCAGCAGCTTGGGGGGCGGATACAATGAGCAGTTATTC
TRBJ2-3,NA,TRBV20-1,few,12,CSAQTGTDTQYF,TGCAGTGCGCAGACAGGCACAGATACGCAGTATTTT
TRBJ2-5,NA,TRBV4-2,NA,15,CASSHPGLGLETQYF,TGTGCCAGCAGCCATCCGGGACTGGGGCTAGAGACCCAGTACTTC
TRBJ2-3,TRBD2,TRBV20-1,NA,15,CSARRGGGATDTQYF,TGCAGTGCTAGGAGGGGCGGGGGGGCAACAGATACGCAGTATTTT
TRBJ1-2,NA,TRBV20-1,NA,16,CSASSHSGRDLYGYTF,TGCAGTGCTAGTTCCCATAGCGGGAGAGACCTCTATGGCTACACCTTC
TRBJ2-3,NA,TRBV9,many,12,CASSDEADTQYF,TGTGCCAGCAGTGATGAGGCAGATACGCAGTATTTT
TRBJ2-1,NA,TRBV15,NA,15,CATSRRLPGPNEQFF,TGTGCCACCAGCAGACGACTACCAGGGCCAAATGAGCAGTTCTTC
TRBJ1-2,NA,TRBV29-1,NA,11,CSVLSGPGYTF,TGCAGCGTTCTATCTGGCCCAGGCTACACCTTC
TRBJ2-5,NA,TRBV2,few,11,CASNRQETQYF,TGTGCCAGCAACCGGCAAGAGACCCAGTACTTC
TRBJ1-4,TRBD1,TRBV15,once,15,CATSRDGQGKEKLFF,TGTGCCACCAGCAGAGACGGACAGGGAAAAGAAAAACTGTTTTTT
TRBJ2-1,TRBD2,TRBV9,NA,16,CASSEPLAGAPGEQFF,TGTGCCAGCAGCGAGCCCCTAGCGGGGGCCCCGGGTGAGCAGTTCTTC
TRBJ2-3,TRBD2,TRBV4-1,NA,16,CASSQDGSGGADTQYF,TGCGCCAGCAGCCAAGATGGAAGCGGGGGAGCAGATACGCAGTATTTT
TRBJ2-3,NA,TRBV3-1,NA,16,CASSQTKGGRTDTQYF,TGTGCCAGCAGCCAAACTAAGGGGGGCCGCACAGATACGCAGTATTTT
TRBJ2-5,NA,TRBV6-5,NA,16,CASSITRTAPQETQYF,TGTGCCAGCAGTATAACTCGGACAGCCCCCCAAGAGACCCAGTACTTC
TRBJ2-3,NA,TRBV6-5,NA,16,CASSPVRRLSTDTQYF,TGTGCCAGCAGCCCGGTGAGGCGGTTAAGCACAGATACGCAGTATTTT
TRBJ1-2,TRBD1,TRBV12-3/TRBV12-4,few,17,CASSLFAGTEPNYGYTF,TGTGCCAGCAGTTTATTTGCCGGGACAGAACCTAACTATGGCTACACCTTC
TRBJ2-5,NA,TRBV11-2,NA,14,CASTPGRGQETQYF,TGTGCCAGCACGCCCGGCAGGGGCCAAGAGACCCAGTACTTC
TRBJ1-4,TRBD1,TRBV6-4,NA,17,CASIPIPRGQINEKLFF,TGTGCCAGCATTCCCATCCCCAGGGGGCAGATTAATGAAAAACTGTTTTTT
TRBJ2-1,NA,TRBV24-1,NA,14,CATSEPTLGSEQFF,TGTGCCACCAGTGAACCAACCTTAGGGAGTGAGCAGTTCTTC
TRBJ1-2,TRBD1,TRBV7-2,NA,16,CASSWDRGLIPYGYTF,TGTGCCAGCAGCTGGGACAGGGGGCTTATTCCCTATGGCTACACCTTC
TRBJ2-1,NA,TRBV10-3,few,13,CAISVGTINEQFF,TGTGCCATCAGCGTGGGTACCATTAATGAGCAGTTCTTC
TRBJ2-3,TRBD2,TRBV7-7,NA,13,CASGLSLADTQYF,TGTGCTAGCGGGCTGTCACTTGCAGATACGCAGTATTTT
TRBJ2-7,TRBD1,TRBV7-9,NA,16,CASSLDLRGTSYEQYF,TGTGCCAGCAGCTTAGATCTCAGGGGGACCTCCTACGAGCAGTACTTC
TRBJ2-7,NA,TRBV5-1,NA,13,CASMSVGGYEQYF,TGCGCCAGCATGTCAGTGGGGGGCTACGAGCAGTACTTC
TRBJ1-6,NA,TRBV20-1,NA,15,CSAPDVGAVSSPLHF,TGCAGTGCCCCAGACGTGGGTGCCGTCTCATCACCCCTCCACTTT